A single T cell receptor beta chain is shown here with its context. The target antigen is unknown. This sample stems from a study of vaccination effects on CD4 cells after COVID-19. Here immunoSEQ multiplex PCR was the method, and the copy in TCRdb shows in-frame clones only, minus some. This sample has tens of thousands of clones, with roughly 74% found just once. Antigen-specific CD4+ T cell clonotypes were called by their expansion after viral peptide-pool culture in ViraFEST. The authors isolated CD4+ T cells after roughly 10 days of culture. No vaccinee had earlier SARS-CoV-2 infection, and nucleocapsid antibodies were negative. This TCR came from a human donor who received a COVID-19 vaccine. Sequenced here: CD4+ T cells from PBMCs cultured with SARS-CoV-2 spike peptides, sampled before COVID-19 vaccination.

CDR3 sequence (DNA): TGTGCCAGCAGCCATGGACAGGGGGCGGGTGGCTACACCTTC. This encodes CASSHGQGAGGYTF. V usage is TRBV9 and J usage is TRBJ1-2; 11 bases are a match to TRBD1. Germline CDR1 SGDLS, CDR2 YYNGEE. This CDR3 region has 14 residues. Trimming at V came to 4 bases and at J to 7 bases, leaving 6 bases not matched to a gene.